A selection of T cell receptor beta chains follows, all from one sample in a study of blood T cell repertoires in COVID-19. Some clones are missing from TCRdb's copy, which holds only in-frame ones; the method was immunoSEQ multiplex PCR. The sample carries about 170,000 clones, around 87% recorded once. Sequenced: peripheral blood. These TCRs come from an elderly woman with COVID-19, enrolled during active disease. Both conserved end residues are part of each CDR3. D genes are given only for firm matches.

d_call j_call v_call cdr3_aa
TRBD1 TRBJ1-1 TRBV19 CATDRQGAWGTEAFF
- TRBJ2-1 TRBV18 CASSPLQNLQGGEQFF
TRBD2 TRBJ2-3 TRBV18 CASSRTSGNTDTQYF
- TRBJ2-2 TRBV6-2/TRBV6-3 CASSYQPHPDYLGRELFF
TRBD1 TRBJ1-1 TRBV4-1 CASSPQGANTEAFF
- TRBJ2-5 TRBV6-2/TRBV6-3 CASSYSPADIQETQYF
- TRBJ2-7 TRBV10-3 CAITSDLQVNSGEQYF
- TRBJ1-4 TRBV4-2 CASNVAGTNEKLFF
- TRBJ1-6 TRBV3-1/TRBV3-2 CASSQQGSNSPLHF
- TRBJ1-6 TRBV11-2 CASSLGTHNSPLHF
- TRBJ1-1 TRBV25-1 CASSVTMAEAFF
TRBD1 TRBJ1-4 TRBV7-2 CASSPRQGEKLFF
TRBD2 TRBJ2-1 TRBV28 CASRMGGPYNEQFF
TRBD1 TRBJ1-4 TRBV5-1 CASSLQGAPNEKLFF
- TRBJ1-2 TRBV19 CASRGLGLTGNGYTF
- TRBJ1-2 TRBV4-1 CASSQDLNYGYTF
- TRBJ2-3 TRBV5-4 CASSLDPGYTDTQYF
- TRBJ1-1 TRBV4-2 CASSQDGPSPAFF
- TRBJ1-5 TRBV6-5 CASKFSEYSNQPQHF
TRBD2 TRBJ2-5 TRBV18 CASSLGTSGMTETQYF
- TRBJ2-1 TRBV9 CASSLLGESSSEQFF
- TRBJ1-2 TRBV4-3 CASSQGPQSYGYTF
TRBD2 TRBJ2-1 TRBV15 CATSRDTSGYNEQFF
- TRBJ1-5 TRBV28 CASRSGTYNQPQHF
- TRBJ2-7 TRBV3-1/TRBV3-2 CASSQDSPTYEQYF
- TRBJ1-1 TRBV14 CASSPPGSQRAFF
TRBD2 TRBJ2-5 TRBV9 CASSVTGRVGETQYF
TRBD2 TRBJ2-1 TRBV5-6 CASSSVTSGSYNEQFF
TRBD2 TRBJ2-7 TRBV6-6 CASSAGTSGIYEQYF